These 26 T cell receptor beta chains originate from one sample sequenced in a study of siplizumab effects on memory and regulatory T cells. The data were produced by immunoSEQ multiplex PCR, yet TCRdb's version contains in-frame clones alone and is incomplete. The sample lists about 50,000 clones, roughly 90% seen once, with around 0.3% in the top ten. Sequencing was done on a sample of naive CD8+ T cells sorted from blood. Source of these receptors: a human donor in good health.

This chain links TRBV2 with TRBJ1-6, with 8 positions matching TRBD1. The ends lost 9 bases at V and 6 bases at J; junction bases unmatched: 7. Germline-derived CDR1 and CDR2 are SNHLY and FYNNEI. There are 14 residues in the CDR3. The CDR3 is CARRGQGGNSPLHF. DNA for the CDR3: TGTGCCAGACGCGGACAGGGCGGTAATTCACCCCTCCACTTT.

This clone was counted a few times. This chain links TRBV9 with TRBJ1-2; D is unresolved. CDR3 size: 14 residues. V gave up 4 bases and J gave up 6 bases, with 16 bases separating them. Germline V lookup: CDR1 SGDLS, CDR2 YYNGEE. The CDR3 loop is CASSYSGEWDGYTF. The CDR3, as DNA: TGTGCCAGCAGCTACTCCGGGGAGTGGGATGGCTACACCTTC. The full variable domain, rest sourced from reference TRBV9 and TRBJ1-2, is DSGVTQTPKHLITATGQRVTLRCSPRSGDLSVYWYQQSLDQGLQFLIQYYNGEERAKGNILERFSAQQFPDLHSELNLSSLELGDSALYFCASSYSGEWDGYTFGSGTRLTVV.

The chain joins TRBV7-3 to TRBJ2-3; D uncertain. Trimming pared 5 bases from V and 0 bases from J, leaving 12 bases between. Germline CDR1 and CDR2: SGHTA and FQGTGA. The CDR3 spans 15 residues. The CDR3 DNA reads TGTGCCAGCAGCCCCGGCTCCCTTAGCACAGATACGCAGTATTTT. Encoded protein: CASSPGSLSTDTQYF.

The chain couples TRBV6-1 to TRBJ2-7, with TRBD1 as a possible D gene (6 bases). Germline loops: CDR1 MNHNS, CDR2 SASEGT. Trimming removed 8 bases at V and 2 bases at J, with 7 bases between. This CDR3 is 11 amino acids long. In DNA form, the CDR3 reads TGTGCCAGCCGGGACACCTACGAGCAGTACTTC. This sequence encodes CASRDTYEQYF.

The CDR3 region is CASLPTCGELFF. Here the CDR3 DNA reads TGTGCCAGCCTCCCCACATGTGGGGAGCTGTTTTTT. V gene TRBV21-1 combines with J gene TRBJ2-2; the table calls TRBD1, which could not be checked here. TRBV21-1 is marked as a pseudogene. There are 12 residues in the CDR3.

The V call is TRBV5-1, the J call TRBJ2-2, with D possibly being TRBD1 (6 bases). Trimming cost V 9 bases and J 5 bases, with 14 bases left between them. This CDR3 has 13 amino acids. Germline CDR1 reads SGHRS; CDR2 reads YFSETQ. The CDR3 region has the DNA TGCGCCACCACAGGGTTGGAAACCGGGGAGCTGTTTTTT. Its translation: CATTGLETGELFF.

The chain recombines TRBV9 with TRBJ2-7; 9 bases are shared with TRBD2. V gave up 3 bases and J gave up 4 bases; unmatched junction bases: 8. The CDR3 consists of 15 residues. The germline V gene encodes CDR1 SGDLS and CDR2 YYNGEE. CDR3 protein: CASSADSGSFYEQYF. CDR3 in DNA: TGTGCCAGCAGCGCGGATAGCGGGAGTTTTTACGAGCAGTACTTC.

This chain links TRBV4-1 with TRBJ2-7; D possibly uses TRBD1 or TRBD2 (6 bases each). CDR1 and CDR2 (germline): MGHRA, YSYEKL. The CDR3 loop spans 17 amino acids. Trimming removed 0 bases at V and 6 bases at J, with 21 bases between. For the CDR3, the DNA is TGCGCCAGCAGCCAAGAATCCCCCGGGGGCCCCTCGAGCGAGCAGTACTTC. Protein: CASSQESPGGPSSEQYF.

This chain links TRBV6-5 with TRBJ1-2; D is uncertain. Germline CDR1 is MNHEY and CDR2 is SVGAGI. The V gene lost 5 bases and the J gene lost 8 bases, with 15 bases spanning the gap. The CDR3 spans 13 residues. Here the CDR3 DNA reads TGTGCCAGCAGTGTGGGGTGGGAGTGGGGCTACACCTTC. Protein sequence: CASSVGWEWGYTF.

The chain uses TRBV7-9 and TRBJ2-7, with D possibly TRBD1 on 5 matching bases. The ends were cut back, 0 bases at V and 5 bases at J, with 14 bases in the middle. CDR3 length equals 15 residues. Germline V gene data show CDR1 as SEHNR and CDR2 as FQNEAQ (reference sequence). The CDR3 reads CASSLAQGRLHEQYF. CDR3 coding DNA: TGTGCCAGCAGCTTAGCTCAGGGCAGGTTACACGAGCAGTACTTC.

This chain connects TRBV29-1 to TRBJ2-7; 7 bases line up with TRBD1. Germline lookup yields CDR1 SQVTM and CDR2 ANQGSEA. J lost 0 bases, V lost 6 bases, and 8 bases had no gene match. This CDR3 contains 14 residues. The CDR3 region has the DNA TGCAGCGTCGAGGGGGACAGTCCCTCCTACGAGCAGTACTTC. This encodes CSVEGDSPSYEQYF.

CDR3 DNA: TGTGCCAGCAACGAACTGGGTTCGAATTCACCCCTCCACTTT. Encoded protein: CASNELGSNSPLHF. The chain links TRBV6-1 to TRBJ1-6; D ambiguous. The germline CDR1 and CDR2 sequences are MNHNS and SASEGT. This CDR3 has 14 residues. Trimming removed 7 bases at V and 7 bases at J, with 14 bases between.

This chain connects TRBV5-6 to TRBJ2-7, with TRBD1 matching over 9 bases. This CDR3 region has 17 residues. Trimming at V came to 0 bases and at J to 7 bases, leaving 14 bases not matched to a gene. Germline-derived CDR1 and CDR2 are SGHDT and YYEEEE. CDR3 nucleotides: TGTGCCAGCAGCTTGGGGTCCGCGGGACAGGGACATCGGGAGCAGTACTTC. It translates to CASSLGSAGQGHREQYF.

This clone was recorded a few times. The V gene is TRBV6-5, the J gene TRBJ2-2; D remains ambiguous. Between the trimmed V and J ends, which lost 6 bases and 5 bases, there was a span of 4 bases. Germline CDR1 MNHEY, CDR2 SVGAGI. This CDR3 has 11 amino acids. The CDR3 DNA is TGTGCCAGCAGCCAAACCGGGGAGCTGTTTTTT. Encoded protein: CASSQTGELFF.

This chain connects TRBV11-1 to TRBJ2-1; TRBD2 agrees at 9 bases. With V trimmed by 5 bases and J by 3 bases, 5 bases remained unmatched. Looked up from germline, CDR1 is SGHAT and CDR2 is FQDESV (reference sequence). The CDR3 runs 15 residues. Here the CDR3 DNA reads TGTGCCAGCAGCCTAATAGCGGGGGTCTACAATGAGCAGTTCTTC. This codes for CASSLIAGVYNEQFF.

J is TRBJ2-1 and V is TRBV19; D call uncertain. The CDR3 runs 11 residues. Trimming cost V 6 bases and J 10 bases, with 10 bases left between them. CDR1 and CDR2 from the germline V gene are LNHDA and SQIVND (reference sequence). CDR3 sequence: CASSQTMEQFF. The CDR3 nucleotides read TGTGCCAGTAGCCAGACCATGGAGCAGTTCTTC.

The chain carries TRBV7-9 and TRBJ2-1; D may be TRBD2 (7 bases). V was shortened by 5 bases and J by 0 bases, with 17 bases between the two germline ends. Per the germline V gene, CDR1 is SEHNR and CDR2 is FQNEAQ (reference sequence). The CDR3 is 17 residues long. CDR3 sequence reads: CASSPRGAGLSYNEQFF. For the CDR3, the DNA is TGTGCCAGCAGCCCACGGGGGGCAGGTCTCTCCTACAATGAGCAGTTCTTC.

The chain carries TRBV9 and TRBJ2-6, with TRBD2 matching over 10 bases. Trimming cost V 3 bases and J 0 bases; bases outside gene matches: 9. The CDR3 length is 19 residues. In germline, CDR1 is SGDLS, CDR2 YYNGEE. The CDR3 sequence is CASSGVGTSEDSGANVLTF. In DNA form, the CDR3 reads TGTGCCAGCAGCGGCGTTGGGACTAGCGAAGACTCTGGGGCCAACGTCCTGACTTTC.

The chain employs TRBV4-2 and TRBJ1-1; no reliable D call. Germline CDR1 and CDR2: LGHNA and YNFKEQ. V shed 2 bases and J shed 1 base, with 8 bases lying between them. CDR3 length equals 14 residues. CDR3 region: CASSQTMGNTEAFF. DNA of the CDR3: TGTGCCAGCAGCCAAACGATGGGGAACACTGAAGCTTTCTTT.

The rearrangement joins TRBV9 to TRBJ2-1; TRBD2 aligns across 12 bases. With 2 bases clipped from V and 3 bases from J, the junction kept 12 bases outside the gene matches. Per germline, CDR1 SGDLS and CDR2 YYNGEE. CDR3 length: 19 amino acids. The CDR3 region is CASSVPLGRTSGDYNEQFF. CDR3 nucleotides: TGTGCCAGCAGCGTCCCCCTAGGTAGGACTAGCGGGGACTACAATGAGCAGTTCTTC.

This chain connects TRBV27 to TRBJ1-2, with TRBD1 matching 7 bases. The ends lost 2 bases at V and 5 bases at J; junction bases unmatched: 5. In germline, CDR1 is MNHEY, CDR2 SMNVEV (reference sequence). This CDR3 has 14 residues. The CDR3 nucleotides read TGTGCCAGCAGTTTAAACAGGGGTGGATATGGCTACACCTTC. Protein product: CASSLNRGGYGYTF.

This chain links TRBV5-6 with TRBJ2-7; D unresolved. Deletions cut 0 bases from V and 3 bases from J, with 4 bases between. Germline loops: CDR1 SGHDT, CDR2 YYEEEE. This CDR3 has 12 residues. The CDR3 sequence is CASSLGVYEQYF. The CDR3 bases are TGTGCCAGCAGCTTGGGAGTCTACGAGCAGTACTTC.

The chain joins TRBV5-8 to TRBJ1-2, with D unresolved. This CDR3 has 14 amino acids. V was clipped by 0 bases and J by 4 bases, with 10 bases between them. Per the germline V gene, CDR1 is SGHTS and CDR2 is YDEGEE. CDR3 residues: CASSLDGGSYGYTF. The DNA of the CDR3 is TGTGCCAGCAGCTTGGATGGAGGTAGCTATGGCTACACCTTC. Filled out from reference TRBV5-8 and TRBJ1-2, the complete variable domain reads EAGVTQSPTHLIKTRGQQATLRCSPISGHTSVYWYQQALGLGLQFLLWYDEGEERNRGNFPPRFSGRQFPNYSSELNVNALELEDSALYLCASSLDGGSYGYTFGSGTRLTVV.

The chain uses TRBV4-1 and TRBJ2-3; the D is unclear. V was clipped by 1 base and J by 2 bases, with 19 bases between them. This CDR3 is built from 18 residues. Germline CDR1 and CDR2: MGHRA and YSYEKL. This CDR3 is CASSQAPRVATTTDTQYF. The CDR3 bases are TGCGCCAGCAGCCAAGCCCCTCGGGTGGCAACTACCACAGATACGCAGTATTTT.

This chain uses TRBV5-4 with TRBJ2-5; 7 nucleotides agree with TRBD2. This CDR3 comprises 17 residues. J gave up 1 base and V 4 bases, and 13 bases lay outside the gene matches. CDR1 is SGHNT and CDR2 is YYREEE in the germline V gene (reference sequence). The CDR3 DNA sequence: TGTGCCAGCAGCCCGTTTGGGAGCGGGATAGTCCAAGAGACCCAGTACTTC. Translation: CASSPFGSGIVQETQYF.

The chain uses TRBV19 and TRBJ1-2; D might be TRBD1 (6 bases). Trimming removed 5 bases from V and 4 bases from J, with 17 bases in between. This CDR3 region has 15 residues. Germline values: CDR1 LNHDA, CDR2 SQIVND (reference sequence). The CDR3 nucleotides read TGTGCCAGTAGTGTGGGACAAGGCTCTCTCTATGGCTACACCTTC. This translates into CASSVGQGSLYGYTF.